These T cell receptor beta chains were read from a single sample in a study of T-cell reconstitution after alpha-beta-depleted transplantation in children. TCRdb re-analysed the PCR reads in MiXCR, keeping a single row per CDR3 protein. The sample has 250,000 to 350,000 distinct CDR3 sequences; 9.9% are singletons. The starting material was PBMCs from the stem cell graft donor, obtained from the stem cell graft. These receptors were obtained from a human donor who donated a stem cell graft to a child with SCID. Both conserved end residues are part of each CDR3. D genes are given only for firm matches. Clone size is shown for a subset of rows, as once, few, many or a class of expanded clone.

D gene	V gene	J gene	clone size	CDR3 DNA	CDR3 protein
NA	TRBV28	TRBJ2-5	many	TGTGCCAGCAGTTTATACGTACAGGGGGGGGAGACCCAGTACTTC	CASSLYVQGGETQYF
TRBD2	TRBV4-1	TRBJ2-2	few	TGCGCCAGCAGCGGGACTAGCGGGGCGAACACCGGGGAGCTGTTTTTT	CASSGTSGANTGELFF
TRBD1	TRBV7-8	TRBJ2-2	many	TGTGCCAGCAGCCCCGGACAGGGAGGAACCGGGGAGCTGTTTTTT	CASSPGQGGTGELFF
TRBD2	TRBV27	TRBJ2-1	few	TGTGCCAGCAGTGTCCGGGACTACGCGGCAAATGAGCAGTTCTTC	CASSVRDYAANEQFF
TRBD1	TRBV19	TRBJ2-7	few	TGTGCCAGTAGTACAGCAAGACAGGGCGCTCTCTACGAGCAGTACTTC	CASSTARQGALYEQYF
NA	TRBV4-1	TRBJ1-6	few	TGCGCCAGCAGCCAAGATATCTCGAGACTCTCCTATAATTCACCCCTCCACTTT	CASSQDISRLSYNSPLHF
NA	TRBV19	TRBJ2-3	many	TGTGCCAGTAGTAAGGCTAAGACTCCCACAGATACGCAGTATTTT	CASSKAKTPTDTQYF
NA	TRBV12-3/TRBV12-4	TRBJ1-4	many	TGTGCCAGCAGTTTAGACGGCAGGAGGGAGGAAAAACTGTTTTTT	CASSLDGRREEKLFF
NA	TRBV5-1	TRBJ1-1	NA	TGCGCCAGCAGACAAACCATAAGTGGAAACATGAACACTGAAGCTTTCTTT	CASRQTISGNMNTEAFF
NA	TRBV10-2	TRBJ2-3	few	TGCGCCAGCACCCCGACTCAGCGGGTCTTAGGAGATACGCAGTATTTT	CASTPTQRVLGDTQYF
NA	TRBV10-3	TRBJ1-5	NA	TGTGCCATCAGTGAAGGGGGGAATCAGCCCCAGCATTTT	CAISEGGNQPQHF
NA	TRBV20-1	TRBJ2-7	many	TGCAGTGTCACCAGGGGGGGCGAGCAGTACTTC	CSVTRGGEQYF
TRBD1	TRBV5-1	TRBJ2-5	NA	TGCGCCAGCAGCTTGGGAAACAGGGGAGTGGAGACCCAGTACTTC	CASSLGNRGVETQYF
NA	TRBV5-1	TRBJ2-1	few	TGCGCCAGCAGCTTGTCGGGGGAAACCCCCTACAATGAGCAGTTCTTC	CASSLSGETPYNEQFF
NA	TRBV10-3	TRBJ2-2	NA	TGTGCCATCAGGGAGGGGACAGCGAACACCGGGGAGCTGTTTTTT	CAIREGTANTGELFF
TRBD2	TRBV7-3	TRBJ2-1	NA	TGTGCCAGCAGCTTAACGGGGAGGGCAGGCGGATACAATGAGCAGTTCTTC	CASSLTGRAGGYNEQFF
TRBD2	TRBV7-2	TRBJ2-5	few	TGTGCCAGCAGCTTAGCCCCCCGGACTAGCCGGGAGACCCAGTACTTC	CASSLAPRTSRETQYF
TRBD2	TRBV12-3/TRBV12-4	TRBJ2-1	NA	TGTGCCAGCAGCCTAGCGGGGGGGCCAAGGAATGAGCAGTTCTTC	CASSLAGGPRNEQFF
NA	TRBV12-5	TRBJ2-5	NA	TGTGCTAGTGGACCTCCAACAGGGCCCAGCCAAGAGACCCAGTACTTC	CASGPPTGPSQETQYF
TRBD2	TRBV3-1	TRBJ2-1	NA	TGTGCCAGCAGCCAAGGGGAGGGTGAGCAGTTCTTC	CASSQGEGEQFF
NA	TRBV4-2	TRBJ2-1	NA	TGTGCCAGCAGCCAAGAGGGCCGGGGTAGTGAGCAGTTCTTC	CASSQEGRGSEQFF
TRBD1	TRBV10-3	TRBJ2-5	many	TGTGCCATCAGCTTAGGACAGGGCAAAGAGACCCAGTACTTC	CAISLGQGKETQYF
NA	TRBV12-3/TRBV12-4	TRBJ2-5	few	TGTGCCAGCAGCGCACAGCCGACATGGTTGACCCAGTACTTC	CASSAQPTWLTQYF
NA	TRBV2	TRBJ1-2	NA	TGTGCCAGCAGTGAGACCCACTATGGCTACACCTTC	CASSETHYGYTF
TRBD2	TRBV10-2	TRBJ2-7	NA	TGCGCCAGCAGTGAGCCTCGCCTAGCGGGGGGGAAGAACGAGCAGTACTTC	CASSEPRLAGGKNEQYF
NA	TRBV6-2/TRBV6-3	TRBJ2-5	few	TGTGCCAGCAGTCCACTGGCGGCCGCCCAAGAGACCCAGTACTTC	CASSPLAAAQETQYF
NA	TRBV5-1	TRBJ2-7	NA	TGCGCCAGCAGCTTGGAAGGCGGGACCAGCTCCTACGAGCAGTACTTC	CASSLEGGTSSYEQYF
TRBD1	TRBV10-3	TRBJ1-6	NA	TGTGCCATCAGTCAGGGACAGGGTGGTGATAATTCACCCCTCCACTTT	CAISQGQGGDNSPLHF
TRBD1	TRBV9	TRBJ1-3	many	TGTGCCAGCAGCTTGGGACAGTTCTCAGGAAACACCATATATTTT	CASSLGQFSGNTIYF
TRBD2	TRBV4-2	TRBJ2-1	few	TGTGCCAGCAGCCAAGAACCCAGCGGGGCCTACAATGAGCAGTTCTTC	CASSQEPSGAYNEQFF
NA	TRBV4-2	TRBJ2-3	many	TGTGCCAGCAGCCAAGATCTGGGAGATACGCAGTATTTT	CASSQDLGDTQYF
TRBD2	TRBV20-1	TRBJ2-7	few	TGCAGTGCTAGACTAGCGGGGGGCGGGGAGCAGTACTTC	CSARLAGGGEQYF
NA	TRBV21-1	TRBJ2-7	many	TGTGCCAGCAGCAAAAAACAGGACTCCTACGAGCAGTACTTC	CASSKKQDSYEQYF
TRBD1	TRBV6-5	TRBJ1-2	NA	TGTGCCAGCAGTTACGTGGGGACAGGGCTCCCCGACTATGGCTACACCTTC	CASSYVGTGLPDYGYTF
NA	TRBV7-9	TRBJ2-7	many	TGTGCCAGCAGCCGGACAATAACCTACGATGGGCAGTACTTC	CASSRTITYDGQYF
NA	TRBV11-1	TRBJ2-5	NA	TGTGCCAGCAGCTCGACAAGGGCTGGCCAAGAGACCCAGTACTTC	CASSSTRAGQETQYF
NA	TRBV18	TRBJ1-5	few	TGTGCCAGCTCACCACCTGGCAGACAAAATCAGCCCCAGCATTTT	CASSPPGRQNQPQHF
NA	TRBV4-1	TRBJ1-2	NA	TGCGCCAGCAGCCAAGATTGGCGGCAGGGCTACACCTTC	CASSQDWRQGYTF
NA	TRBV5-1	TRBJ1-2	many	TGCGCCAGCAGCTTGGCAGTGGCCAACTATGGCTACACCTTC	CASSLAVANYGYTF
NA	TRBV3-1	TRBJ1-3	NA	TGTGCCAGCACCTCAGGGACACTCGGAAACACCATATATTTT	CASTSGTLGNTIYF
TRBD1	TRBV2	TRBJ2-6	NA	TGTGCCAGCAATTTGGACAGGGGGTCTGGGGCCAACGTCCTGACTTTC	CASNLDRGSGANVLTF
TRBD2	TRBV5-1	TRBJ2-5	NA	TGCGCCAGCAGCTTGGTGCTAGCGGGGTTCCAAGAGACCCAGTACTTC	CASSLVLAGFQETQYF
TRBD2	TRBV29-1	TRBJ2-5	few	TGCAGCGTGGGGGGGTACCAAGAGACCCAGTACTTC	CSVGGYQETQYF